This T cell receptor (beta chain) was sequenced for a study of T cell repertoires in cytomegalovirus infection. The CDR3 spans 16 residues. CDR1 and CDR2 (germline): LGHNT, FRNRAP. Trimming took 0 bases from V and 4 from J; bases not matched to a gene: 5. TCRdb reprocessed the reads with MiXCR, giving one entry per CDR3 protein. This table holds about 920,000 distinct CDR3 sequences, less than 40% found once. As concerns this clonotype: What it binds is not known.

This sequence joins TRBV12-5 and TRBJ2-2; 7 bases are a match to TRBD2. The TCR sequence derives from a human donor in good health (CMV status not recorded). Some clones in this sample may be carry-over from other donors' samples. The starting material was cultured CD8+ T cells from PBMCs, obtained from culture after CMV antigen stimulation. The CDR3 region is CASGLVMAGATGELFF. In nucleotides, the CDR3 is TGTGCTAGTGGTTTGGTAATGGCGGGAGCCACCGGGGAGCTGTTTTTT.